A single sample gave rise to the 14 T cell receptor beta chains below, sequenced in a study of T cell responses to AZD1222 COVID-19 vaccine. Assay: immunoSEQ multiplex PCR; the TCRdb copy retains only in-frame clones and omits some. The sample records 90,000 to 110,000 clones, about 90% being singletons. Sequenced material: peripheral blood, taken on day 0 of AZD1222 vaccination. The receptors shown here come from an adult in good health.

This chain joins TRBV12-3 or TRBV12-4 and TRBJ1-2, with D uncertain. V was cut by 2 bases and J by 8 bases, with 12 bases left in between. The CDR3 consists of 13 residues. CDR3 DNA sequence: TGTGCCAGCAGTTTACAGGCGTCTCGGGGCTACACCTTC. Encoded protein: CASSLQASRGYTF.

This clone was seen once. The V gene is TRBV7-3, the J gene TRBJ1-6; D call uncertain. V dropped 1 base and J dropped 6 bases, with 7 bases sitting between them. This CDR3 has 14 amino acids. Looked up from germline, CDR1 is SGHTA and CDR2 is FQGTGA. In DNA form, the CDR3 reads TGTGCCAGCAGCTTAAGCGGCAGTAATTCACCCCTCCACTTT. It is translated as CASSLSGSNSPLHF.

The V gene is TRBV7-8, the J gene TRBJ2-7; D may correspond to TRBD1 or TRBD2 (7 bases each). The CDR3 contains 16 residues. Per the germline V gene, CDR1 is SGHVS and CDR2 is FQNEAQ. Trimming removed 2 bases from V and 2 bases from J, with 16 bases in between. The CDR3 sequence: CASSLPGAGGAYEQYF. CDR3 nucleotides: TGTGCCAGCAGCTTACCCGGGGCAGGGGGGGCCTACGAGCAGTACTTC.

J is TRBJ1-6 and V is TRBV6-5; D remains ambiguous. The CDR3 is 15 amino acids. The V and J ends lost 0 bases and 9 bases respectively, with 12 bases between them. Germline lookup yields CDR1 MNHEY and CDR2 SVGAGI. In DNA, the CDR3 is TGTGCCAGCAGTTACTCGGGGAAGGGCTCTTCACCCCTCCACTTT. Protein sequence: CASSYSGKGSSPLHF.

This chain uses TRBV6-5 with TRBJ2-3; no clear D. The V end lost 8 bases, the J end lost 0 bases, and 15 bases lay between the germline ends. This CDR3 has 15 amino acids. Germline V gene sequence: CDR1 MNHEY, CDR2 SVGAGI. Written as DNA, the CDR3 is TGTGCCAGCGTTCAGGAACCAGCAAGCACAGATACGCAGTATTTT. Translating gives CASVQEPASTDTQYF.

This clone occurred once. This chain uses TRBV19 with TRBJ1-5; D is undetermined. V lost 3 bases, J lost 5 bases, and 11 bases lay in between. The CDR3 is 14 residues long. Germline CDR1 is LNHDA and CDR2 is SQIVND (reference sequence). The CDR3 loop is CASSIGNGYQPQHF. CDR3 in DNA: TGTGCCAGTAGTATTGGGAACGGCTATCAGCCCCAGCATTTT.

This clone was picked up one time. The gene calls are TRBV7-2 and TRBJ2-5; the D is unclear. The CDR3 consists of 12 residues. The germline V and J ends were trimmed by 0 bases and 6 bases, with 5 bases remaining between them. From germline, CDR1 is SGHTA and CDR2 FQGNSA. The chain's CDR3 is CASSLAWKTQYF. Written as DNA, the CDR3 is TGTGCCAGCAGCTTAGCTTGGAAGACCCAGTACTTC.

The CDR3 loop is CASSLDRDTEAFF. CDR3 nucleotide sequence: TGTGCCAGCAGCCTCGACAGGGACACTGAAGCTTTCTTT. The J gene is TRBJ1-1, the V gene TRBV7-3, with 7 nucleotides matching TRBD1. V dropped 5 bases and J dropped 3; count of bases not matched to a gene: 3. This CDR3 is 13 amino acids long. Germline lookup yields CDR1 SGHTA and CDR2 FQGTGA.

This rearrangement joins TRBV6-5 to TRBJ1-1; D unclear. The germline V gene encodes CDR1 MNHEY and CDR2 SVGAGI. This CDR3 region has 14 residues. Trimming took off 5 bases at V and 1 base at J, with 11 bases between the two ends. The chain's CDR3 is CASSRPGKNTEAFF. The DNA for the CDR3 is TGTGCCAGCAGTCGTCCGGGGAAGAACACTGAAGCTTTCTTT.

This chain uses TRBV6-6 with TRBJ1-1; D unresolved. The germline gives CDR1 MNHNY, CDR2 SVGAGI (reference sequence). The CDR3 is made up of 13 amino acids. V was clipped by 6 bases and J by 4 bases, with 12 bases between them. CDR3 DNA: TGTGCCAGCAGCCTTCCGGGCGGCACTGAAGCTTTCTTT. Translating gives CASSLPGGTEAFF.

In this sample, this clone turned up a few times. The chain joins TRBV4-1 to TRBJ1-4, with D hard to call. Trimming stripped 2 bases from V and 3 bases from J, with 16 bases between. Germline loops: CDR1 MGHRA, CDR2 YSYEKL. The CDR3 has 17 residues. The CDR3 region is CASSQLGSAIANEKLFF. CDR3 sequence (DNA): TGCGCCAGCAGCCAATTGGGGTCGGCAATTGCTAATGAAAAACTGTTTTTT.

The V call is TRBV15, the J call TRBJ1-5, with no clear D. The CDR3 is 16 amino acids. V was shortened by 0 bases and J by 0 bases, with 9 bases between the two germline ends. Germline loops: CDR1 LNHNV, CDR2 YYDKDF (reference sequence). The CDR3 nucleotides are TGTGCCACCAGCAGAGAAGCGGCAGCTAGCAATCAGCCCCAGCATTTT. Protein: CATSREAAASNQPQHF.

The V gene is TRBV7-2, the J gene TRBJ1-6; 7 bases are a match to TRBD1. Germline V lookup: CDR1 SGHTA, CDR2 FQGNSA. V shed 5 bases, J shed 0 bases, and the junction held 10 bases outside the gene matches. The CDR3 is 18 amino acids. The CDR3 nucleotides are TGTGCCAGCAGCCCTCAGGGGACAGCCGGCTCCTATAATTCACCCCTCCACTTT. This gives the protein CASSPQGTAGSYNSPLHF.

The rearrangement links TRBV7-9 to TRBJ1-1; D is uncertain. CDR3 length: 15 residues. The germline CDR1 and CDR2 sequences are SEHNR and FQNEAQ (reference sequence). V lost 5 bases and J lost 0, with 13 bases in between. The CDR3 loop reads CASSPGLLVNTEAFF. The DNA for the CDR3 is TGTGCCAGCAGCCCCGGCCTGCTGGTGAACACTGAAGCTTTCTTT.